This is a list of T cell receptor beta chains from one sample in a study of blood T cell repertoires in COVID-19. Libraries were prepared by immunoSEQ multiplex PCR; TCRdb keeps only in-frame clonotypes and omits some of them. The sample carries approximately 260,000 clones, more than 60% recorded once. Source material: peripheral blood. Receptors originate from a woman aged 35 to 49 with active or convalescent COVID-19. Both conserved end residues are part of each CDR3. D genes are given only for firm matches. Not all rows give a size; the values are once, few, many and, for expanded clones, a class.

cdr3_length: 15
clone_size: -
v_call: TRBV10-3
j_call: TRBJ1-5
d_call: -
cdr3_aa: CATRDTGYSNQPQHF
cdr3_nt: TGTGCCACTCGGGACACGGGCTATAGCAATCAGCCCCAGCATTTT

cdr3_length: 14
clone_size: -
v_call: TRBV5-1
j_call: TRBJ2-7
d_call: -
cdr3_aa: CASSLSLTTYEQYF
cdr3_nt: TGCGCCAGCAGCTTGTCCCTAACGACCTACGAGCAGTACTTC

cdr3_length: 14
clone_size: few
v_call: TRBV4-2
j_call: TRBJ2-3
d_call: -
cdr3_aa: CASSQGRHTDTQYF
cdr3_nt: TGTGCCAGCAGCCAAGGGAGGCACACAGATACGCAGTATTTT

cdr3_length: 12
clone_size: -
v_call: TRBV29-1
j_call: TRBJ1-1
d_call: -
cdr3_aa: CSVLRRRPEAFF
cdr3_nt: TGCAGCGTTCTCCGGAGACGGCCTGAAGCTTTCTTT

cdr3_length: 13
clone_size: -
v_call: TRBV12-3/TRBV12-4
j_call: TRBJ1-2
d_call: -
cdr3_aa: CASSLTSGYGYTF
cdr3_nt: TGTGCCAGCAGTTTAACTTCGGGCTATGGCTACACCTTC

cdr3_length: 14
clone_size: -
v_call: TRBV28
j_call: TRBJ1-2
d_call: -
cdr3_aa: CASSLNQGRYGYTF
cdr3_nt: TGTGCCAGCAGTTTAAACCAGGGCAGATATGGCTACACCTTC

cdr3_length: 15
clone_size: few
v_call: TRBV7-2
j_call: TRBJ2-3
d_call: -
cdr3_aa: CASSLFLASEGTQYF
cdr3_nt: TGTGCCAGCAGCTTATTTTTGGCTTCAGAGGGTACGCAGTATTTT

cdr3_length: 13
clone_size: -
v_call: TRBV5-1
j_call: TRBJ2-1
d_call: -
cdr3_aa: CASSLVSGIEQFF
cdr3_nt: TGCGCCAGCAGCTTGGTATCAGGGATTGAGCAGTTCTTC

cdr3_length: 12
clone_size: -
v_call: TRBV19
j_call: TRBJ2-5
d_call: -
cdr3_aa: CASRRGRETQYF
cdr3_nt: TGTGCCAGTAGAAGGGGGAGAGAGACCCAGTACTTC

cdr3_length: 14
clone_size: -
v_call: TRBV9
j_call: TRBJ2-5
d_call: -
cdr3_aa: CASSSHPGSETQYF
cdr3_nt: TGTGCCAGCAGCTCCCACCCAGGGTCGGAGACCCAGTACTTC

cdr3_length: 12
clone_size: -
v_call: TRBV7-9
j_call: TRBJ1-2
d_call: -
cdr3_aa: CASSLPNYGYTF
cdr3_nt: TGTGCCAGCAGCCTCCCCAACTATGGCTACACCTTC

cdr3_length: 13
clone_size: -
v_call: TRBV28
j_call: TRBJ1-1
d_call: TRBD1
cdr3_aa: CASRTGGWTEAFF
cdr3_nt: TGTGCCAGCAGGACAGGGGGATGGACTGAAGCTTTCTTT

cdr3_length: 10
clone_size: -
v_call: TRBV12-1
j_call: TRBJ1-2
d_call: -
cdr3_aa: CACAGVGYTF
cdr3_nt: TGTGCCTGTGCAGGGGTCGGCTACACCTTC

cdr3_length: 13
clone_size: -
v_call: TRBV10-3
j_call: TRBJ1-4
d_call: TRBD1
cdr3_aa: CATLDRGSEKLFF
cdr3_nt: TGTGCCACGCTCGACAGGGGTAGTGAAAAACTGTTTTTT

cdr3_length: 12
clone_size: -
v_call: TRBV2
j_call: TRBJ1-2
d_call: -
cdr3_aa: CASSAGAYGYTF
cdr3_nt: TGTGCCAGCAGTGCAGGGGCCTATGGCTACACCTTC

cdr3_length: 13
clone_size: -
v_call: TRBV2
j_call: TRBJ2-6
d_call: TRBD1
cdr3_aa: CASRTGQANVLTF
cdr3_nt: TGTGCCAGTCGGACAGGCCAGGCCAACGTCCTGACTTTC

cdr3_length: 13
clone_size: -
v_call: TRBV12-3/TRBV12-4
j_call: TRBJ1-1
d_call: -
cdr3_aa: CASSLRGGLEAFF
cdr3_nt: TGTGCCAGCAGTTTACGGGGGGGCCTTGAAGCTTTCTTT

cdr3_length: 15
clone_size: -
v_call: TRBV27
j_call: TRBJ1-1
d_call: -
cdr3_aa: CASSFRSSGDTEAFF
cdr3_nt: TGTGCCAGCAGTTTCCGTTCCTCGGGGGACACTGAAGCTTTCTTT

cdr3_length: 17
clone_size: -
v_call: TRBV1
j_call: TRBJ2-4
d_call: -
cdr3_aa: CTSSQAGTSGLKNIQYF
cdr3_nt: TGCACCAGCAGCCAAGCCGGGACTAGCGGGTTAAAAAACATTCAGTACTTC

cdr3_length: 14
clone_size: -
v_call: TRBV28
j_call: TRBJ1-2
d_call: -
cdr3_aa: CASSLRTVVYGYTF
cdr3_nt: TGTGCCAGCAGTTTGAGGACAGTTGTCTATGGCTACACCTTC

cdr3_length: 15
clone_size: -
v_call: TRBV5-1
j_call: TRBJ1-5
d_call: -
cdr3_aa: CASSLFGGSNQPQHF
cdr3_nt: TGCGCCAGCAGCTTGTTTGGAGGAAGCAATCAGCCCCAGCATTTT

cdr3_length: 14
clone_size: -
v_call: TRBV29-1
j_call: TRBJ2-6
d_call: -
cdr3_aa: CSVEAEPGANVLTF
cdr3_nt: TGCAGCGTTGAAGCGGAGCCTGGGGCCAACGTCCTGACTTTC

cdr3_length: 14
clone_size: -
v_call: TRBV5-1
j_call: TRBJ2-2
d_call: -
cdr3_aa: CASSSLQGTGELFF
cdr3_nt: TGCGCCAGCAGCTCCCTACAGGGAACCGGGGAGCTGTTTTTT

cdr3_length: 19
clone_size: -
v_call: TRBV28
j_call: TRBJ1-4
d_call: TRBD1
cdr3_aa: CASSITGGQGTPTNEKLFF
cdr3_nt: TGTGCCAGCAGTATAACGGGGGGACAGGGGACCCCAACTAATGAAAAACTGTTTTTT

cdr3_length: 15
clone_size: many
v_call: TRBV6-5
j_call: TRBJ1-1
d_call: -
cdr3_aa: CASSNSWATNTEAFF
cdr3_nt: TGTGCCAGCAGTAACTCTTGGGCCACGAACACTGAAGCTTTCTTT

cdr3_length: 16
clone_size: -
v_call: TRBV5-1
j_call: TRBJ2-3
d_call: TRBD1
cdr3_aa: CASSRAGTANTDTQYF
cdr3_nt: TGCGCCAGCAGCCGAGCCGGGACAGCAAACACAGATACGCAGTATTTT

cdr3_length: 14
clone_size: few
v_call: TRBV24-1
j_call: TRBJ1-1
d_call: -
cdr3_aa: CATSDDDRNAEAFF
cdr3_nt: TGTGCCACCAGTGATGATGACAGAAACGCTGAAGCTTTCTTT

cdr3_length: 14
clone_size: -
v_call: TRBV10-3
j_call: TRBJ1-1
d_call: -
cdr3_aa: CAISVRGRNTEAFF
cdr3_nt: TGTGCCATCAGTGTAAGGGGCCGGAACACTGAAGCTTTCTTT

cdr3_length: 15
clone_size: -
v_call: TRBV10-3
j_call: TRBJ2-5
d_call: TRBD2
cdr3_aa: CAISESKAGAETQYF
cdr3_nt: TGTGCCATCAGTGAGTCGAAAGCGGGGGCTGAGACCCAGTACTTC

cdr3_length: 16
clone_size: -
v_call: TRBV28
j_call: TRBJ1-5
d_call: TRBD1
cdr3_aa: CATRTGVVSSNQPQHF
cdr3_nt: TGTGCCACCAGGACAGGGGTTGTTTCTAGCAATCAGCCCCAGCATTTT

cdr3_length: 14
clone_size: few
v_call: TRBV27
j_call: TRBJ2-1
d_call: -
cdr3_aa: CASSRGSSYNEQFF
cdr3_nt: TGTGCCAGCAGCCGGGGGAGTTCCTACAATGAGCAGTTCTTC

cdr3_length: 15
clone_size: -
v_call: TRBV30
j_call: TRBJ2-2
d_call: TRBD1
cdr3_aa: CAWSGDRSGHGELFF
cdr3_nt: TGTGCCTGGAGTGGGGACAGGTCGGGCCACGGGGAGCTGTTTTTT

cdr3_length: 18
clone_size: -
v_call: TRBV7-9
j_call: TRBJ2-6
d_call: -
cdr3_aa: CASSLVAGEGSGANVLTF
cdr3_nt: TGTGCCAGCAGCTTAGTTGCAGGGGAGGGCTCTGGGGCCAACGTCCTGACTTTC

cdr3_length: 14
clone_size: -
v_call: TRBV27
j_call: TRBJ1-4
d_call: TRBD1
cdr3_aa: CASSPGQHNEKLFF
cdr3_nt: TGTGCCAGCAGCCCGGGACAGCATAATGAAAAACTGTTTTTT

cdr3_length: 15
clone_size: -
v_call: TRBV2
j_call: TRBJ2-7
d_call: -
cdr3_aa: CASSAEGVSSYEQYF
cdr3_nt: TGTGCCAGCAGTGCCGAAGGGGTGAGCTCCTACGAGCAGTACTTC

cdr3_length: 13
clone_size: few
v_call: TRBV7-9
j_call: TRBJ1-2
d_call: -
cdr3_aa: CASSRQASYGYTF
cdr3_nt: TGTGCCAGCAGCCGACAGGCCAGCTATGGCTACACCTTC

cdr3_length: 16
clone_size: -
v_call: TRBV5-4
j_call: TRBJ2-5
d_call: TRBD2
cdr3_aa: CASSLRLAGAGETQYF
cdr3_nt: TGTGCCAGCAGCTTGAGACTAGCGGGGGCGGGAGAGACCCAGTACTTC

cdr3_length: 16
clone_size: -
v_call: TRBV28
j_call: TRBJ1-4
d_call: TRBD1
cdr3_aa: CASSKGLTGGREKLFF
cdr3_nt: TGTGCCAGCAGTAAAGGCCTGACAGGGGGGCGAGAAAAACTGTTTTTT

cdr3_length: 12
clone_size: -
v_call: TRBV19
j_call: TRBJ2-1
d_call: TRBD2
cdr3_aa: CASSIRGGEQFF
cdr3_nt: TGTGCCAGTAGTATAAGGGGAGGGGAGCAGTTCTTC

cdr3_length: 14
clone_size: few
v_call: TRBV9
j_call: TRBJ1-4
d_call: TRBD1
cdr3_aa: CASSRTGGNEKLFF
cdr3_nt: TGTGCCAGCAGCCGGACAGGGGGAAATGAAAAACTGTTTTTT

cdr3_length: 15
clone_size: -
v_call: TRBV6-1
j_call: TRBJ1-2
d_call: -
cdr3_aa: CASSEVYITNYGYTF
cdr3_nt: TGTGCCAGCAGTGAAGTGTACATAACTAACTATGGCTACACCTTC

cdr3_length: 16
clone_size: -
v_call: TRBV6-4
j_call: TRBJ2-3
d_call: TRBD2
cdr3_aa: CASSDSWLAGTDTQYF
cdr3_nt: TGTGCCAGCAGTGACTCTTGGCTAGCGGGCACAGATACGCAGTATTTT

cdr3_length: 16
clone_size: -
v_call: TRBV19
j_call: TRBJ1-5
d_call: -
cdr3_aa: CASRSGSHRGNQPQHF
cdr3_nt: TGTGCCAGTAGGTCGGGCTCTCACAGGGGCAATCAGCCCCAGCATTTT

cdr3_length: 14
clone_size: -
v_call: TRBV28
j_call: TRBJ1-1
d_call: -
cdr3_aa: CASSQYGGTPRAFF
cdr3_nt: TGTGCCAGCAGTCAATATGGGGGGACGCCTCGAGCTTTCTTT

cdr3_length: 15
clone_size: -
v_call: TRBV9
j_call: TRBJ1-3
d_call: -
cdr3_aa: CASSVVAASGNTIYF
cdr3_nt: TGTGCCAGCAGCGTAGTGGCGGCCTCTGGAAACACCATATATTTT

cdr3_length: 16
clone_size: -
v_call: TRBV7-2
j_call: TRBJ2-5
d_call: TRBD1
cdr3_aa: CASSQGQGTVQETQYF
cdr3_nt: TGTGCCAGCAGCCAGGGACAGGGGACTGTCCAAGAGACCCAGTACTTC

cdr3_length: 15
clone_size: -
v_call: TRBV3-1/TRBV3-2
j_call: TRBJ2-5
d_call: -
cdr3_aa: CASSSKRGFQETQYF
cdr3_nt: TGTGCCAGCAGCTCGAAGCGAGGGTTTCAAGAGACCCAGTACTTC

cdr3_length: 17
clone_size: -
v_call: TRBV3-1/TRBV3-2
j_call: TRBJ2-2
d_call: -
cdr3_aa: CASSQGWRGANTGELFF
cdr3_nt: TGTGCCAGCAGCCAAGGGTGGAGAGGCGCGAACACCGGGGAGCTGTTTTTT

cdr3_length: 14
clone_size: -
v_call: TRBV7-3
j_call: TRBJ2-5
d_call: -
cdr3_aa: CASSLDSAMKTQYF
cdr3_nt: TGTGCCAGCAGCTTAGACAGCGCCATGAAGACCCAGTACTTC

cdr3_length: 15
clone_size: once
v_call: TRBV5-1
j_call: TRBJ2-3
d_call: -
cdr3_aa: CASSYDSPSSDTQYF
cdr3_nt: TGCGCCAGCAGTTACGACAGCCCCAGTTCGGATACGCAGTATTTT

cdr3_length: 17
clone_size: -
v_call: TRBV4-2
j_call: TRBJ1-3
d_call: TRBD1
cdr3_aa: CASSQNAGQFTGNTIYF
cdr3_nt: TGTGCCAGCAGTCAAAACGCGGGACAGTTTACTGGAAACACCATATATTTT